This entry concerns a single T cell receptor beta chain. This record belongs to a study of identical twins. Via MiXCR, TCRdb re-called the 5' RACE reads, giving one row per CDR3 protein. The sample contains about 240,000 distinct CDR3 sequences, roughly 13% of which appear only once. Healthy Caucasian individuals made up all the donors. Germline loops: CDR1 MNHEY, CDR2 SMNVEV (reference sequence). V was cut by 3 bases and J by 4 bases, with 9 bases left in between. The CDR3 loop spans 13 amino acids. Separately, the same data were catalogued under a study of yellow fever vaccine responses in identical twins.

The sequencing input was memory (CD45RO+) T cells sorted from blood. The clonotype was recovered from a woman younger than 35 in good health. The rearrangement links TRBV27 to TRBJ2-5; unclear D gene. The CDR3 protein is CASSFLGAETQYF. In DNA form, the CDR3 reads TGTGCCAGCAGTTTCCTAGGTGCAGAGACCCAGTACTTC.